The subject of this entry is one T cell receptor beta chain. Its matching antigen is unknown. Germline V gives CDR1 SGHRS, CDR2 YFSETQ. After removal of 3 bases from V and 5 bases from J, the junction contained 10 bases not matched to a gene. The CDR3 is 16 residues long. The record originates from a study of T cells in Graves' hyperthyroidism and ophthalmopathy. Amplification yielded TCR beta CDR3 regions, with RNA transcripts as the source. An initial round of RT-PCR targeting the TCR CDR3 relied on the HTBI primer set. MiXCR was run by TCRdb on the multiplex PCR reads, yielding one entry per CDR3 protein. The sample carries hundreds of thousands of distinct CDR3 sequences, about a sixth recorded once. Overall study results and limits: Researchers report that a 13 V-J model separated ophthalmopathy from stable hyperthyroidism.

V and J are TRBV5-1 and TRBJ2-5; 10 positions match TRBD1. This TCR derives from a woman between 18 and 29 years old with Graves' hyperthyroidism. The sequenced sample consisted of blood. For the CDR3, the DNA is TGCGCCAGCAGCTCGACCGCTGGGACAGGGGACGAGACCCAGTACTTC. It codes for CASSSTAGTGDETQYF.